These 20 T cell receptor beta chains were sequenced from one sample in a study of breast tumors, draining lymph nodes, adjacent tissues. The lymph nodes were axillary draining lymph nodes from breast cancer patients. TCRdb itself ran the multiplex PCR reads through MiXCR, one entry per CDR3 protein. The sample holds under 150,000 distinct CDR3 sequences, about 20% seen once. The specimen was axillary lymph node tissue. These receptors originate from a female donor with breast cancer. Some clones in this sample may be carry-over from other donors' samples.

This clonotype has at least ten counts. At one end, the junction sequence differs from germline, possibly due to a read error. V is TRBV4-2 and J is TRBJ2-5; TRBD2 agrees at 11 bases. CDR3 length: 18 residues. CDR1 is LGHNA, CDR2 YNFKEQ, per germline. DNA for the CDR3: TGTGCCAGCAGCCAAGTTCTAGCGGGAGGAGGACCTGGGGAGACCCAGTACTTT. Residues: CASSQVLAGGGPGETQYF.

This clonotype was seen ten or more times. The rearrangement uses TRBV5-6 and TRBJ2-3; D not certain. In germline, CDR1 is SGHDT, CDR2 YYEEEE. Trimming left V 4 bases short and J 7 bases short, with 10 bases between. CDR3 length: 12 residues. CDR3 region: CASSDLENTQYF. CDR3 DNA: TGTGCCAGCAGCGATCTAGAAAATACGCAGTATTTT.

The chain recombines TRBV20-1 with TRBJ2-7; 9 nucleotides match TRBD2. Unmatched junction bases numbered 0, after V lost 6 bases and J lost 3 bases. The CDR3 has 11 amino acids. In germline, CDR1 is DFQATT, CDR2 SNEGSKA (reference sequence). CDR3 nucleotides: TGCAGTGCACTAGCGGGCTACGAGCAGTACTTC. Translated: CSALAGYEQYF.

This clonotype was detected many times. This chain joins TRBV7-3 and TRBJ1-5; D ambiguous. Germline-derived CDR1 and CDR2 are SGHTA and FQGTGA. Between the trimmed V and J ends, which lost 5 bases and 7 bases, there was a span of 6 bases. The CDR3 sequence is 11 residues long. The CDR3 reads CASSPLQPQHF. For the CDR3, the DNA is TGTGCCAGCAGCCCTTTACAGCCCCAGCATTTT.

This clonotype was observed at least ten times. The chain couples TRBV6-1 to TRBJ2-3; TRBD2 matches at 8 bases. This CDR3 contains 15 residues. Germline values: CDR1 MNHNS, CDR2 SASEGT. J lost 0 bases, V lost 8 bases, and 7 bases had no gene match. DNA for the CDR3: TGTGCCAGCGGGGTAGCGGGAACCAGCACAGATACGCAGTATTTT. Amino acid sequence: CASGVAGTSTDTQYF.

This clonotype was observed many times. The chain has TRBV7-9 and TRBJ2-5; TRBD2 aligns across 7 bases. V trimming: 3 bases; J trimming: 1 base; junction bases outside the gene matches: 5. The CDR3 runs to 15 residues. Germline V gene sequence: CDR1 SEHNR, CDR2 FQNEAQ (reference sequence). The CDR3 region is CASSFLAEIQETQYF. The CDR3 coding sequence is TGTGCCAGCAGCTTTCTAGCGGAGATCCAAGAGACCCAGTACTTC.

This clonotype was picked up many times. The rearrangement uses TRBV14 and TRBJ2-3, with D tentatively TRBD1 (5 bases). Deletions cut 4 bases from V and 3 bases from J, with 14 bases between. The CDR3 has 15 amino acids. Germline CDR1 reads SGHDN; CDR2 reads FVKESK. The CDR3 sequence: CASSPQVGRTDTQYF. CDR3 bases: TGTGCCAGCAGCCCCCAGGTGGGGCGGACAGATACGCAGTATTTT.

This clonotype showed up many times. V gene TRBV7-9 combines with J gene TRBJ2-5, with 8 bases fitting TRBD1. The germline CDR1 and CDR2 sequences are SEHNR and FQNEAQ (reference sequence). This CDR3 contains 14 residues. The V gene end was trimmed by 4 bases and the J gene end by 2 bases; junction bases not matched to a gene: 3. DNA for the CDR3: TGTGCCAGCAGCTCAACAGGGGGACAAGAGACCCAGTACTTC. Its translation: CASSSTGGQETQYF. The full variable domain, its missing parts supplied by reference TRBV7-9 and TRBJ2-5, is DTGVSQNPRHKITKRGQNVTFRCDPISEHNRLYWYRQTLGQGPEFLTYFQNEAQLEKSRLLSDRFSAERPKGSFSTLEIQRTEQGDSAMYLCASSSTGGQETQYFGPGTRLLVL.

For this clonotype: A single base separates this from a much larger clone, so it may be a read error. CDR3 nucleotides: TGTGCCACCAGTGGGGGGGGGGAAACCTACGATGAGCAGTTCTTC. Translation: CATSGGGETYDEQFF. The chain has TRBV24-1 and TRBJ2-1, with TRBD2 matching 7 bases. The CDR3 extends over 15 amino acids. Germline V lookup: CDR1 KGHDR, CDR2 SFDVKD.

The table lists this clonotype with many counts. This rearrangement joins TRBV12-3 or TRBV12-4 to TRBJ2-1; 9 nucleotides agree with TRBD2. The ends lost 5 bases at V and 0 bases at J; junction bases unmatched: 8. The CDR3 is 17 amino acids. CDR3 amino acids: CASSRTSGSRSYNEQFF. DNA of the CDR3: TGTGCCAGCAGTCGAACTAGCGGGTCCCGCTCCTACAATGAGCAGTTCTTC.

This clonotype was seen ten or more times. CDR3 protein: CAISFGQEGYGYTF. The CDR3 region has the DNA TGTGCCATCAGTTTTGGACAGGAGGGCTATGGCTACACCTTC. This chain links TRBV10-3 with TRBJ1-2, with 7 positions matching TRBD1. Per the germline V gene, CDR1 is ENHRY and CDR2 is SYGVKD. J was trimmed by 4 bases and V by 5 bases; bases with no gene match: 7. The CDR3 is 14 residues long.

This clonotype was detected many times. CDR3 in DNA: TGTGCCAGCAGTTCGACCGGGACCTTGCTAGGCTACACCTTC. Amino acid sequence: CASSSTGTLLGYTF. This chain connects TRBV12-3 or TRBV12-4 to TRBJ1-2; weak D call: TRBD1 (5 bases). V was pared by 4 bases and J by 8 bases, with 17 bases between. CDR3 length: 14 residues.

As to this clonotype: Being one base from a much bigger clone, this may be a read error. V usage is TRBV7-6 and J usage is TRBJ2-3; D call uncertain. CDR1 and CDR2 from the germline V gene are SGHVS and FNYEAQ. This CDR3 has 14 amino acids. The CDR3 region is CASSLGQSTDAQYF. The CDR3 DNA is TGTGCCAGCAGCTTAGGTCAGAGCACAGATGCGCAGTATTTT.

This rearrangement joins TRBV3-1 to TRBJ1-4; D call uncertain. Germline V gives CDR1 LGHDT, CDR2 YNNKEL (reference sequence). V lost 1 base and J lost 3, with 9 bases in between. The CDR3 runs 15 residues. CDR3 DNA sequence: TGTGCCAGCAGCCAAGGGCGCCAGGCTAATGAAAAACTGTTTTTT. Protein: CASSQGRQANEKLFF.

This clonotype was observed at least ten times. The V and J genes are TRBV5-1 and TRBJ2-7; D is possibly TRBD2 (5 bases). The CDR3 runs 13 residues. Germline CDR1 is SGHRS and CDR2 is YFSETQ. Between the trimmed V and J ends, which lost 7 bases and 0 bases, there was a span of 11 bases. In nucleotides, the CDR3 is TGCGCCAGCGGCAGTGGAGGCTCCTACGAGCAGTACTTC. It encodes CASGSGGSYEQYF.

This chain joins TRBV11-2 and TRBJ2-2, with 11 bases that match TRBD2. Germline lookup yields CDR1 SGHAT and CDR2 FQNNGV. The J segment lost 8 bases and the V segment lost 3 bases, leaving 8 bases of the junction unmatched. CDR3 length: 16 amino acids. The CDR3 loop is CASSFPGTSGRGELFF. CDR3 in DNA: TGTGCCAGCAGCTTTCCCGGGACTAGCGGTCGGGGGGAGCTGTTTTTT.

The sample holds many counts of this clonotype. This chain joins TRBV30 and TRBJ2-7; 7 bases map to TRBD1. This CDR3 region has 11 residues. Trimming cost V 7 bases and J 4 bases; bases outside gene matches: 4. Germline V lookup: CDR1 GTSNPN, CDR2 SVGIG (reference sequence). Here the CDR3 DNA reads TGTGCCTTTGCGACAGGGTACGAGCAGTACTTC. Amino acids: CAFATGYEQYF.

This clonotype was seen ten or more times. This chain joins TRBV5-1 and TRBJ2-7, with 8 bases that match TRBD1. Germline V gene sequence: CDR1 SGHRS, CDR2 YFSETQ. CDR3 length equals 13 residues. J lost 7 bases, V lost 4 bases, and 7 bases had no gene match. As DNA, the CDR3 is TGCGCCAGCAGCACCCCAGGGGGCAGGGAGCAGTACTTC. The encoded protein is CASSTPGGREQYF.

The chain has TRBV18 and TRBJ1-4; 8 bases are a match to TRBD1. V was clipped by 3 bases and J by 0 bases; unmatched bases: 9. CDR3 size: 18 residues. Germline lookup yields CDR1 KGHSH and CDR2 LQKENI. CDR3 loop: CASSPFGQGGATNEKLFF. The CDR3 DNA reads TGTGCCAGCTCACCCTTCGGACAGGGAGGAGCAACTAATGAAAAACTGTTTTTT. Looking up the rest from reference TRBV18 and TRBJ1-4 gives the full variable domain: NAGVMQNPRHLVRRRGQEARLRCSPMKGHSHVYWYRQLPEEGLKFMVYLQKENIIDESGMPKERFSAEFPKEGPSILRIQQVVRGDSAAYFCASSPFGQGGATNEKLFFGSGTQLSVL.

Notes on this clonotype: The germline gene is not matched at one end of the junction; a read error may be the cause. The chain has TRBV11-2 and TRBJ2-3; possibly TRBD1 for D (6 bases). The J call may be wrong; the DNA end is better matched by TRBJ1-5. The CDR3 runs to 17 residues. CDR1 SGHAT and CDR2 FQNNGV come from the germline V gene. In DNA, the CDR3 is TGCGCCAGCAGCTTGGGAAGAAGGGGGGGCAACACAGATACGCAGCATTTT. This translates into CASSLGRRGGNTDTQHF.